These 8 T cell receptor beta chains came from one sample sequenced in a study of read filtering for tumor transcriptome and immune sequencing. The library was built from around 380 ng RNA with molecular barcoded adaptors for alpha/delta and beta/gamma chains. TCRdb recomputed calls from the reads with MiXCR, one row per CDR3 protein. The table lists tens of thousands of distinct CDR3 sequences, around a fifth of them singletons. Sequencing was done on a sample of a population of CD138-negative cells sorted from bone marrow. These receptors all stem from a donor at least 40 years old with multiple myeloma.

Remarks on this clonotype: A much larger clone lies a single base off, so this may be a read error. The genes are TRBV28 and TRBJ2-1; D is uncertain. Looked up from germline, CDR1 is MDHEN and CDR2 is SYDVKM. Deletions cut 5 bases from V and 4 bases from J, with 9 bases between. This CDR3 comprises 13 residues. The CDR3 region has the DNA TGTGCCAGCAGTCTCCGTACATACAATGAGCAGTTCTTC. Its translation: CASSLRTYNEQFF.

On this clonotype: Given a much more abundant clone one base away, this may be a read error. This chain links TRBV20-1 with TRBJ2-1; D is perhaps TRBD2 (7 bases). Per germline, CDR1 DFQATT and CDR2 SNEGSKA (reference sequence). The CDR3 has 17 residues. CDR3 sequence reads: CSARESLAGASCNEQFF. The CDR3 DNA follows: TGCAGTGCTAGAGAAAGTCTGGCGGGGGCATCCTGCAATGAGCAGTTCTTC.

This clonotype was recorded many times. The rearrangement uses TRBV29-1 and TRBJ2-7; 10 bases line up with TRBD2. V was pared by 0 bases and J by 2 bases, with 1 base of the junction left unmatched. Germline loops: CDR1 SQVTM, CDR2 ANQGSEA. This CDR3 comprises 14 residues. This CDR3 is CSVEDTSGAYEQYF. The CDR3, as DNA: TGCAGCGTTGAAGATACTAGCGGGGCCTACGAGCAGTACTTC.

At least ten counts were recorded for this clonotype. The CDR3 DNA sequence: TGTGCCAGCAGTGGGGGGACAGGGAAAGCTTTCTTT. Its translation: CASSGGTGKAFF. V gene TRBV28 combines with J gene TRBJ1-1, with TRBD1 matching 9 bases. Germline V gives CDR1 MDHEN, CDR2 SYDVKM. The CDR3 totals 12 residues. V shed 5 bases and J 9 bases; nucleotides not matched to a gene: 4.

There are many counts of this clonotype. The genes are TRBV5-1 and TRBJ2-1, with 11 positions matching TRBD2. Trimming at V came to 4 bases and at J to 0 bases, leaving 6 bases not matched to a gene. The CDR3 has 17 amino acids. Germline V gives CDR1 SGHRS, CDR2 YFSETQ. The CDR3 nucleotides are TGCGCCAGCAGCGCCGGGACTAGCGGACCCTCCTACAATGAGCAGTTCTTC. Translation: CASSAGTSGPSYNEQFF.

This clonotype showed up just a few times. A single base is all that separates this from a far larger clone, so a read error is likely. V gene TRBV12-3 or TRBV12-4 combines with J gene TRBJ2-1; TRBD1 matches 10 bases. The CDR3 runs 14 residues. The V and J ends lost 6 bases and 10 bases, in that order; junction bases with no gene match: 9. DNA for the CDR3: TGTGCCAGCAGCCGCTGGGACAGGGGTAAGGAGCAGTTCTTC. This translates into CASSRWDRGKEQFF.

A few counts support this clonotype. A much bigger clone sits one base away, suggesting this may be a read error. The chain couples TRBV28 to TRBJ1-1; D remains ambiguous. Germline CDR1 is MDHEN and CDR2 is SYDVKM. The V and J ends lost 1 base and 4 bases respectively, with 7 bases between them. CDR3 length equals 13 residues. CDR3 coding DNA: TGTGCCAGCAGTTTATCCAGTCCCACTGAAGCTTTCTTT. Translation gives CASSLSSPTEAFF.

The V call is TRBV5-1, the J call TRBJ2-1, with D tentatively TRBD2 (6 bases). CDR3 length equals 16 residues. CDR1 and CDR2 (germline): SGHRS, YFSETQ. V was pared by 3 bases and J by 5 bases, with 18 bases between. The CDR3 here is CASSWGTSGADNEQFF. CDR3 coding DNA: TGCGCCAGCAGCTGGGGGACTTCGGGAGCTGACAATGAGCAGTTCTTC.